Below are 29 T cell receptor beta chains sequenced from a single sample in a study of cytomegalovirus exposure and HLA in healthy donors. PCR amplification relied on 60 Vbeta primers (plus 13 Jbeta primers). Using immunoSEQ multiplex PCR, the repertoire was profiled, and TCRdb retains in-frame clones only, with some absent. The repertoire holds about 160,000 clones, approximately 80% seen once, with roughly 9% in the top ten. The source material was PBMCs. Receptors were obtained from a man between 18 and 35 years old in good health and CMV-seropositive.

This clone was recorded a few times. The chain has TRBV7-9 and TRBJ2-2; D uncertain. From germline, CDR1 is SEHNR and CDR2 FQNEAQ (reference sequence). V lost 6 bases and J lost 2, with 13 bases in between. CDR3 length: 15 amino acids. The CDR3 loop reads CASRPHTQNTGELFF. The DNA of the CDR3 is TGTGCCAGCAGACCCCACACACAAAACACCGGGGAGCTGTTTTTT.

This chain uses TRBV4-3 with TRBJ1-3; D perhaps matches TRBD1 (6 bases). CDR1 is LGHNA and CDR2 is YSLEER in the germline V gene. This CDR3 is 15 amino acids long. Trimming removed 1 base from V and 1 base from J, with 8 bases in between. DNA for the CDR3: TGCGCCAGCAGCCAAGTTGACAGGTCTGGAAACACCATATATTTT. The encoded protein is CASSQVDRSGNTIYF.

The CDR3 nucleotides are TGTGCCAGCAGCGTAGCTACTAGGGGAGGCAATGAGCAGTTCTTC. Its protein product is CASSVATRGGNEQFF. The genes are TRBV9 and TRBJ2-1; D might be TRBD2 (6 bases). The CDR3 length is 15 residues. Trimming stripped 0 bases from V and 6 bases from J, with 13 bases between. CDR1 and CDR2 from the germline V gene are SGDLS and YYNGEE.

The chain couples TRBV27 to TRBJ2-7; 15 bases map to TRBD2. The CDR3 has 20 residues. Trimming took 4 bases from V and 5 from J; bases not matched to a gene: 18. The V gene's germline CDR1 is MNHEY and CDR2 SMNVEV (reference sequence). Here the CDR3 DNA reads TGTGCCAGCAGTTCACCGGGACTAGCGGGAGGTATTGGGATTGTCGACGAGCAGTACTTC. It yields the protein CASSSPGLAGGIGIVDEQYF.

The chain uses TRBV29-1 and TRBJ2-1; 7 nucleotides agree with TRBD1. This CDR3 region has 14 residues. Per germline, CDR1 SQVTM and CDR2 ANQGSEA. Germline trimming cut 1 base from V and 6 bases from J; bases unmatched to any gene: 6. CDR3 sequence (DNA): TGCAGCGTTGAAGCCAACAGGGGTGGCAATGAGCAGTTCTTC. This translates into CSVEANRGGNEQFF.

The J gene is TRBJ1-4, the V gene TRBV6-1; possibly TRBD1 for D (6 bases). Trimming shortened V by 6 bases and J by 4 bases, and 12 bases separated the two germline ends. The germline gives CDR1 MNHNS, CDR2 SASEGT. The CDR3 consists of 14 residues. The CDR3 here is CASRKGQYNEKLFF. In DNA form, the CDR3 reads TGTGCCAGCAGGAAAGGACAGTATAATGAAAAACTGTTTTTT.

This clone was recorded once. V gene TRBV6-6 combines with J gene TRBJ1-2; tentative D call: TRBD1 (5 bases). Looked up from germline, CDR1 is MNHNY and CDR2 is SVGAGI (reference sequence). The CDR3 consists of 14 residues. V was trimmed by 2 bases and J by 3 bases, leaving 10 bases between them. The CDR3 region is CASSYRDSYYGYTF. In DNA, the CDR3 is TGTGCCAGCAGTTACCGCGACAGCTACTATGGCTACACCTTC.

The chain uses TRBV5-8 and TRBJ1-2, with D unresolved. V lost 4 bases, J lost 3 bases, and 22 bases lay in between. CDR1 and CDR2 (germline): SGHTS, YDEGEE. The CDR3 length is 17 residues. The CDR3: CASSPRIRAEAHYGYTF. DNA of the CDR3: TGTGCCAGCAGCCCTAGGATTAGGGCGGAGGCACACTATGGCTACACCTTC.

V is TRBV11-1 and J is TRBJ2-2; D call uncertain. Between the trimmed V and J ends, which lost 1 base and 1 base, there was a span of 10 bases. This CDR3 spans 16 amino acids. CDR1 and CDR2 (germline): SGHAT, FQDESV (reference sequence). The CDR3 protein is CASSLVVRKNTGELFF. The CDR3 coding sequence is TGTGCCAGCAGCTTAGTTGTGCGGAAGAACACCGGGGAGCTGTTTTTT.

This clone appeared a single time. The gene calls are TRBV9 and TRBJ2-1; tentatively, D is TRBD2 (5 bases). The CDR3 is made up of 13 amino acids. The germline CDR1 and CDR2 sequences are SGDLS and YYNGEE. V lost 6 bases, J lost 8 bases, and 15 bases lay in between. The CDR3 is CASNGRGIDEQFF. CDR3 in DNA: TGTGCCAGCAATGGACGGGGAATCGATGAGCAGTTCTTC.

V gene TRBV2 combines with J gene TRBJ1-1; a possible D gene is TRBD1 (5 bases). V was shortened by 5 bases and J by 2 bases, with 15 bases between the two germline ends. The V gene's germline CDR1 is SNHLY and CDR2 FYNNEI. This CDR3 has 15 amino acids. The CDR3 protein is CASSPSGGDNTEAFF. The CDR3 DNA reads as TGTGCCAGCAGTCCCTCGGGGGGGGACAACACTGAAGCTTTCTTT. The full variable domain, with the rest looked up from reference TRBV2 and TRBJ1-1, is EPEVTQTPSHQVTQMGQEVILRCVPISNHLYFYWYRQILGQKVEFLVSFYNNEISEKSEIFDDQFSVERPDGSNFTLKIRSTKLEDSAMYFCASSPSGGDNTEAFFGQGTRLTVV.

The chain links TRBV23-1 to TRBJ1-5; no firm D call. TRBV23-1 is an ORF, and what it does is uncertain. This CDR3 is built from 13 residues. V was trimmed by 3 bases and J by 4 bases, leaving 7 bases between them. The DNA of the CDR3 is TGCGCCAGCAGTCATCCCAGAAATCAGCCCCAGCATTTT. It yields the protein CASSHPRNQPQHF.

V usage is TRBV7-2 and J usage is TRBJ1-3; D is undetermined. The CDR3 runs 14 residues. The V and J ends lost 5 bases and 4 bases respectively, with 12 bases between them. Germline V lookup: CDR1 SGHTA, CDR2 FQGNSA. In DNA form, the CDR3 reads TGTGCCAGCAGCAAGAGGGAGCTCGGAAACACCATATATTTT. It encodes CASSKRELGNTIYF.

CDR3 DNA sequence: TGCGCCAGCAGCCAAGGCGACAGGGGGCGAGAGACCCAGTACTTC. Protein product: CASSQGDRGRETQYF. This chain connects TRBV4-1 to TRBJ2-5, with 10 nucleotides matching TRBD1. The CDR3 runs to 15 residues. V trimming: 1 base; J trimming: 4 bases; junction bases outside the gene matches: 3. Germline CDR1 and CDR2: MGHRA and YSYEKL.

The CDR3 region has the DNA TGTGCCAGCAGTGAATTACCCTCTAACAGGGTGCAAGAGACCCAGTACTTC. Protein: CASSELPSNRVQETQYF. This chain connects TRBV25-1 to TRBJ2-5; D may be TRBD1 (6 bases). This CDR3 region has 17 residues. The V and J ends lost 1 base and 2 bases respectively, with 17 bases between them. The germline gives CDR1 MGHDK, CDR2 SYGVNS.

The chain combines TRBV11-2 with TRBJ2-5; 9 bases fit TRBD2. The CDR3 runs 19 residues. Germline V gene sequence: CDR1 SGHAT, CDR2 FQNNGV. Trimming removed 4 bases from V and 1 base from J; junction bases left unmatched: 16. CDR3: CASSSAVGAGGPAQETQYF. The CDR3 DNA reads as TGTGCCAGCAGCTCCGCCGTGGGGGCGGGAGGGCCGGCCCAAGAGACCCAGTACTTC. The entire variable domain, with the rest obtained from reference TRBV11-2 and TRBJ2-5, is as follows: EAGVAQSPRYKIIEKRQSVAFWCNPISGHATLYWYQQILGQGPKLLIQFQNNGVVDDSQLPKDRFSAERLKGVDSTLKIQPAKLEDSAVYLCASSSAVGAGGPAQETQYFGPGTRLLVL.

The CDR3 DNA sequence: TGTGCCAGCAGCACACCTGGGACAGGGGTCTATGGCTACACCTTC. Translated: CASSTPGTGVYGYTF. The chain is built from TRBV7-2 and TRBJ1-2; 10 bases line up with TRBD1. Germline-derived CDR1 and CDR2 are SGHTA and FQGNSA. Trimming took 5 bases from V and 4 from J; bases not matched to a gene: 7. The CDR3 is made up of 15 amino acids. The complete variable domain, with remaining parts taken from reference TRBV7-2 and TRBJ1-2, reads GAGVSQSPSNKVTEKGKDVELRCDPISGHTALYWYRQSLGQGLEFLIYFQGNSAPDKSGLPSDRFSAERTGGSVSTLTIQRTQQEDSAVYLCASSTPGTGVYGYTFGSGTRLTVV.

The gene calls are TRBV5-1 and TRBJ2-2, with D maybe TRBD1 (5 bases). Germline values: CDR1 SGHRS, CDR2 YFSETQ. The CDR3 sequence is 15 residues long. V lost 2 bases to trimming and J lost 1 base, with 9 bases between them. CDR3 sequence reads: CASSLGHQNTGELFF. In DNA form, the CDR3 reads TGCGCCAGCAGCTTAGGACATCAGAACACCGGGGAGCTGTTTTTT.

As to this clone: An end of the junction does not agree with germline; a read error may underlie this. The sample holds other DNA sequences that translate to the same CDR3. The chain employs TRBV7-9 and TRBJ2-7; D is possibly TRBD2 (5 bases). Germline V gene data show CDR1 as SEHNR and CDR2 as FQNEAQ (reference sequence). The CDR3 contains 19 residues. The CDR3 coding sequence is TGTGCCAGCAGCTTGATAGGGTACCTCCGGGGTGAGGAGGCCTACGAGCAGTACTTT. It specifies CASSLIGYLRGEEAYEQYF.

The rearrangement uses TRBV18 and TRBJ2-7; possible D gene TRBD1, 6 bases. The CDR3 covers 12 residues. The germline V and J ends were trimmed by 5 bases and 5 bases, with 10 bases remaining between them. Per germline, CDR1 KGHSH and CDR2 LQKENI. CDR3 residues: CASSNEGDEQYF. CDR3 nucleotides: TGTGCCAGCTCAAACGAGGGGGACGAGCAGTACTTC.

The chain recombines TRBV27 with TRBJ2-1; the D is unclear. The V end lost 0 bases, the J end lost 6 bases, and 6 bases lay between the germline ends. Per the germline V gene, CDR1 is MNHEY and CDR2 is SMNVEV (reference sequence). CDR3 length equals 13 residues. CDR3 in amino acids: CASSLSASNEQFF. CDR3 nucleotides: TGTGCCAGCAGTTTATCGGCTTCCAATGAGCAGTTCTTC.

The chain carries TRBV5-1 and TRBJ1-4; D is possibly TRBD1 (6 bases). In germline, CDR1 is SGHRS, CDR2 YFSETQ. This CDR3 is built from 14 residues. Trimming removed 4 bases at V and 5 bases at J, with 12 bases between. The CDR3, as DNA: TGCGCCAGCAGCGATACAGGGAACAATGAAAAACTGTTTTTT. This codes for CASSDTGNNEKLFF.

The V call is TRBV11-2, the J call TRBJ2-7; D is uncertain. The germline V and J ends were trimmed by 7 bases and 3 bases, with 13 bases remaining between them. This CDR3 spans 13 amino acids. CDR1 and CDR2 from the germline V gene are SGHAT and FQNNGV. DNA for the CDR3: TGTGCCAGCACCTTTGCGGAGTTCTACGAGCAGTACTTC. Translating gives CASTFAEFYEQYF.

The gene calls are TRBV27 and TRBJ1-6; 9 nucleotides match TRBD1. J lost 6 bases, V lost 5 bases, and 17 bases had no gene match. This CDR3 is 19 amino acids long. The germline gives CDR1 MNHEY, CDR2 SMNVEV (reference sequence). DNA for the CDR3: TGTGCCAGCAGTCCACATGGCGAAACGGGGGACAGGGCTAATTCACCCCTCCACTTT. As protein: CASSPHGETGDRANSPLHF.

The V and J genes are TRBV15 and TRBJ2-1; possible D gene TRBD2, 5 bases. The CDR3 consists of 18 residues. Trimming shortened V by 3 bases and J by 0 bases, and 18 bases separated the two germline ends. CDR1 is LNHNV, CDR2 YYDKDF, per germline (reference sequence). CDR3 sequence (DNA): TGTGCCACCAGCAGTCGAGGGTCAAGGTGGGACTCCTACAATGAGCAGTTCTTC. Residues: CATSSRGSRWDSYNEQFF.

V and J are TRBV10-1 and TRBJ1-2; 7 nucleotides align to TRBD1. CDR3 size: 16 residues. CDR1 is WNHNN and CDR2 is SYGVQD in the germline V gene (reference sequence). The trim removed 3 bases at V and 2 bases at J, leaving 9 bases unmatched. Here the CDR3 DNA reads TGCGCCAGCAGTGACCAGCGAAAACAGGGGAACTATGGCTACACCTTC. Residues: CASSDQRKQGNYGYTF.

V and J are TRBV7-2 and TRBJ1-1; D remains unclear. Germline CDR1 reads SGHTA; CDR2 reads FQGNSA. This CDR3 has 14 residues. V was shortened by 1 base and J by 1 base, with 7 bases between the two germline ends. CDR3 region: CASSLDFGNTEAFF. The CDR3 DNA reads as TGTGCCAGCAGCTTAGATTTCGGGAACACTGAAGCTTTCTTT.

The rearrangement joins TRBV7-8 to TRBJ2-7; 7 bases are a match to TRBD1. The length of the CDR3 is 15 residues. V dropped 1 base and J dropped 2; count of bases not matched to a gene: 5. Germline V gene sequence: CDR1 SGHVS, CDR2 FQNEAQ. CDR3 bases: TGTGCCAGCAGCTTAGTCCCGGACAGGACCTACGAGCAGTACTTC. Its translation: CASSLVPDRTYEQYF. Full variable domain (rest looked up from reference TRBV7-8 and TRBJ2-7): GAGVSQSPRYKVAKRGQDVALRCDPISGHVSLFWYQQALGQGPEFLTYFQNEAQLDKSGLPSDRFFAERPEGSVSTLKIQRTQQEDSAVYLCASSLVPDRTYEQYFGPGTRLTVT.

The chain recombines TRBV30 with TRBJ2-5, with TRBD1 matching over 9 bases. Trimming removed 5 bases from V and 5 bases from J; junction bases left unmatched: 3. This CDR3 has 12 amino acids. Looked up from germline, CDR1 is GTSNPN and CDR2 is SVGIG (reference sequence). CDR3: CAWGQGFETQYF. CDR3 bases: TGTGCCTGGGGACAGGGGTTTGAGACCCAGTACTTC.